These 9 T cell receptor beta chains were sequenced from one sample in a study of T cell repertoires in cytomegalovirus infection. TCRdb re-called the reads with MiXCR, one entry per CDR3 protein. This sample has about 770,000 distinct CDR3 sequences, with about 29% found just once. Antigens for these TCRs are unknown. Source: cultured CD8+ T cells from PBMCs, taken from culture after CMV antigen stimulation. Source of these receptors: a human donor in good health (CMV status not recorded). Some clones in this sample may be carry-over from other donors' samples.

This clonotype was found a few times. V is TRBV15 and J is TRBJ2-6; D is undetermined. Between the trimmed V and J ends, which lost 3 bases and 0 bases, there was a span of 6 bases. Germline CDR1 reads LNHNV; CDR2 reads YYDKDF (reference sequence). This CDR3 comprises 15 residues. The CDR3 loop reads CATSSVSSGANVLTF. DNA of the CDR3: TGTGCCACCAGCAGCGTAAGCTCTGGGGCCAACGTCCTGACTTTC.

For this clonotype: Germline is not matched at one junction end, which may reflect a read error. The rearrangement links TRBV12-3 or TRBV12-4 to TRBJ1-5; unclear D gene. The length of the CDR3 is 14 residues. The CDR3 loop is CASSLLLSNQSQHF. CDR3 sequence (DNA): TGTGCCAGCAGTTTGCTCCTGAGCAATCAGTCCCAGCATTTT.

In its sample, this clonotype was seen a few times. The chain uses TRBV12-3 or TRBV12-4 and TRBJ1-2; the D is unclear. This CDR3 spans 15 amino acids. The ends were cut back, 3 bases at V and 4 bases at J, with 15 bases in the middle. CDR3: CASSLDATASYGYTF. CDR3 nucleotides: TGTGCCAGCAGTTTGGACGCAACAGCTAGCTATGGCTACACCTTC.

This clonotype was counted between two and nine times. CDR3 sequence (DNA): TGTGCCAGCAGCGTAGCGGGGGACCCCTACAATGAGCAGTTCTTC. This sequence encodes CASSVAGDPYNEQFF. The chain joins TRBV9 to TRBJ2-1; D perhaps matches TRBD2 (6 bases). The V gene lost 0 bases and the J gene lost 2 bases, with 9 bases spanning the gap. CDR1 is SGDLS, CDR2 YYNGEE, per germline. The CDR3 covers 15 residues.

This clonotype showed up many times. The CDR3 DNA is TGTGCCAGCAGCCCTGGGGCAGCCAGGGATGAGCAGTTCTTC. Amino acids: CASSPGAARDEQFF. This chain uses TRBV7-8 with TRBJ2-1; maybe TRBD1 (5 bases). This CDR3 comprises 14 residues. From germline, CDR1 is SGHVS and CDR2 FQNEAQ. Trimming removed 5 bases at V and 8 bases at J, with 16 bases between. The full variable domain, its missing parts supplied by reference TRBV7-8 and TRBJ2-1, is GAGVSQSPRYKVAKRGQDVALRCDPISGHVSLFWYQQALGQGPEFLTYFQNEAQLDKSGLPSDRFFAERPEGSVSTLKIQRTQQEDSAVYLCASSPGAARDEQFFGPGTRLTVL.

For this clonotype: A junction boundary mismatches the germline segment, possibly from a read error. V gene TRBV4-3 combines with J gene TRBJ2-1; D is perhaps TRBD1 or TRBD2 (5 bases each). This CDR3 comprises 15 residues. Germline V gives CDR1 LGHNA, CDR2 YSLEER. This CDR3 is CANSQTRGLYNEQFF. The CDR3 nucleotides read TGCGCCAACAGCCAAACCCGGGGCCTCTACAATGAGCAGTTCTTC.

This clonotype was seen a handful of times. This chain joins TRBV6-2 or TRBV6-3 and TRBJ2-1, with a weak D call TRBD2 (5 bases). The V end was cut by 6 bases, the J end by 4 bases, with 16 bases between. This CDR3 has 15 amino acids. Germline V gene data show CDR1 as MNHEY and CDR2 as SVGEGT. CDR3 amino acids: CASSHGSGRYNEQFF. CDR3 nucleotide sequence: TGTGCCAGCAGCCACGGATCGGGGAGATACAATGAGCAGTTCTTC.

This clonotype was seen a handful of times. For the CDR3, the DNA is TGTGCCAATCGGCCCGGGGAGCTGTTTTTT. The encoded protein is CANRPGELFF. The J gene is TRBJ2-2, the V gene TRBV7-8; D not resolved. The CDR3 length is 10 residues. Germline V gene lookup returns CDR1 SGHVS and CDR2 FQNEAQ. V lost 10 bases to trimming and J lost 6 bases, with 6 bases between them.

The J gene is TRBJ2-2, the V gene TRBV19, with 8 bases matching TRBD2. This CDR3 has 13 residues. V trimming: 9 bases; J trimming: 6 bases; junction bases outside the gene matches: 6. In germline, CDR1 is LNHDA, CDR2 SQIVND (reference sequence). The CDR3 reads CASSSGGAGELFF. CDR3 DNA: TGTGCCAGCAGCTCCGGGGGGGCCGGGGAGCTGTTTTTT.